This T cell receptor beta chain was recovered during a study of beta chain features in type 1 diabetes. V shed 3 bases, J shed 4 bases, and the junction held 6 bases outside the gene matches. This CDR3 region has 15 residues. Germline V gene lookup returns CDR1 SGHDT and CDR2 YYEEEE. Turning to this clone: Its antigen is not known.

cDNA synthesis used the whole RNA isolate, giving expressed TCRB sequences. Using immunoSEQ multiplex PCR, the repertoire was profiled, and TCRdb retains in-frame clones only, with some absent. The sample has fewer than 350,000 clones; roughly 8% are singletons. Whole-study results and caveats: In these data, an HLA type influence on TCRB rearrangement remained unresolved.

The sequenced sample consisted of central memory CD4+ T cells from blood. V and J are TRBV5-6 and TRBJ1-5; 8 bases are a match to TRBD1. The receptor's source is a woman aged 18-29 years in good health. The CDR3 region has the DNA TGTGCCAGCAGCTCGCTCCGGGACAGGAATCAGCCCCAGCATTTT. The encoded protein is CASSSLRDRNQPQHF.